Listed below are T cell receptor beta chains from one sample, sequenced in a study of blood T cell repertoires in COVID-19. The table came from immunoSEQ multiplex PCR; TCRdb's copy has only in-frame clones and leaves some out. Of about 480,000 clones in the sample, 70% to 90% are singletons; the top ten hold over 1.5%. Sample: PBMCs or T cells enriched from blood (not recorded which). All receptors come from a woman aged 40 to 50 who had recovered from COVID-19. CDR3s include the opening cysteine and the closing phenylalanine or tryptophan. D genes are given only for firm matches. Clone size appears in some rows only: once, few, many, or a class for an expanded clone.

clone size,J gene,D gene,V gene,CDR3 DNA,CDR3 protein
-,TRBJ1-4,-,TRBV12-5,TGTGCTAGTGGCAGAGACAGCTTAAATGAAAAACTGTTTTTT,CASGRDSLNEKLFF
few,TRBJ1-6,-,TRBV19,TGTGCCAGTAGTTTCTTCCAGGGTTATTCACCCCTCCACTTT,CASSFFQGYSPLHF
once,TRBJ2-7,TRBD1,TRBV19,TGTGCCAGTAGCGACACGGGACAGGGGGGCTACGAGCAGTACTTC,CASSDTGQGGYEQYF
-,TRBJ2-1,TRBD2,TRBV4-3,TGCGCCAGCAGCCAAGATTTTAGCGGGAGGGAGCAGTTCTTC,CASSQDFSGREQFF
-,TRBJ1-1,-,TRBV7-9,TGTGCCAGCAGCTTAGTCACGGGAGCTAACACTGAAGCTTTCTTT,CASSLVTGANTEAFF
-,TRBJ1-4,-,TRBV5-1,TGCGCCAGCAGCCTAGGACAGCAGGAAAAACTGTTTTTT,CASSLGQQEKLFF
few,TRBJ1-1,TRBD1,TRBV13,TGTGCCAGCAGCCCGGTCTGGACAGGGGGAAACACTGAAGCTTTCTTT,CASSPVWTGGNTEAFF
-,TRBJ1-1,TRBD1,TRBV5-5,TGTGCCAGCAGCCCCCCAGGGGGAACTGAAGCTTTCTTT,CASSPPGGTEAFF
-,TRBJ1-3,-,TRBV5-1,TGCGCCAGCAGCTTGGACACCACGGGGTCGAGAAACACCATATATTTT,CASSLDTTGSRNTIYF
-,TRBJ2-1,TRBD2,TRBV12-5,TGTGCTAGTGGTGGGACTAGCGGGGCCAATGAGCAGTTCTTC,CASGGTSGANEQFF
-,TRBJ1-5,-,TRBV12-5,TGTGCTAGTGGTGACACCGTGGATCAGCCCCAGCATTTT,CASGDTVDQPQHF
-,TRBJ2-1,-,TRBV7-2,TGTGCCAGCAGCTTATTGGGGCAGGCCTACAATGAGCAGTTCTTC,CASSLLGQAYNEQFF
-,TRBJ2-2,-,TRBV4-3,TGCGCCAGCAGCCAAGATAGGGGCAGGGGCAACACCGGGGAGCTGTTTTTT,CASSQDRGRGNTGELFF
-,TRBJ2-5,TRBD2,TRBV9,TGTGCCAGCAGCGTTTCGGGGGAGGGCAATCAAGAGACCCAGTACTTC,CASSVSGEGNQETQYF
-,TRBJ1-1,-,TRBV7-9,TGTGCCAGCAGCTTAACCAGGGCTGAAGCTTTCTTT,CASSLTRAEAFF
-,TRBJ2-3,TRBD1,TRBV6-4,TGTGCCAGCAGTGACAATGGACAGGGAACAGATACGCAGTATTTT,CASSDNGQGTDTQYF
-,TRBJ1-2,TRBD1,TRBV4-3,TGCGCCAGCAGCCAGGGAACACAGGGGACGGGCTACACCTTC,CASSQGTQGTGYTF
-,TRBJ1-2,-,TRBV11-2,TGTGCCAGCAGCTTAGTCCGGACACCGTATGGCTACACCTTC,CASSLVRTPYGYTF
-,TRBJ1-2,-,TRBV27,TGTGCCAGCAGTTTACCCGGAAGGGGTGGCTACACCTTC,CASSLPGRGGYTF
-,TRBJ1-1,-,TRBV14,TGTGCCAGCAGCCCCCAGATGAACACTGAAGCTTTCTTT,CASSPQMNTEAFF
-,TRBJ1-4,TRBD1,TRBV14,TGTGCCAGCAGCCAATCGGGACAGTTAAATGAAAAACTGTTTTTT,CASSQSGQLNEKLFF
-,TRBJ2-5,TRBD1,TRBV3-1/TRBV3-2,TGTGCCAGCAGCCATCTGAGACAGGGTAGCGAGACCCAGTACTTC,CASSHLRQGSETQYF
few,TRBJ1-1,-,TRBV6-5,TGTGCCAGCAGCCCCGTAACCTACGCTGAAGCTTTCTTT,CASSPVTYAEAFF
-,TRBJ1-1,TRBD1,TRBV9,TGTGCCAGCAGCGGTGACAGGGGGACTGAAGCTTTCTTT,CASSGDRGTEAFF